These T cell receptor beta chains were read from a single sample in a study of cytomegalovirus exposure and HLA in healthy donors. The repertoire was sequenced with immunoSEQ multiplex PCR; TCRdb's copy has only in-frame clones and lacks some. This sample yields some 120,000 clones, of which about 76% are seen a single time; 3.9% belongs to the top ten. Sequencing was carried out using PBMCs. The receptors stem from a young woman in good health and CMV-seronegative. CDR3s leave out the opening cysteine and the closing phenylalanine or tryptophan. D genes are given only for firm matches. Clone sizes are given selectively: once, few, many, or a class where the clone is expanded.

TRBD2	TRBV5-1	TRBJ2-7	NA	ASSLAGTSYEQY
NA	TRBV5-1	TRBJ2-1	NA	ASGKVGGSSYNEQF
TRBD1	TRBV19	TRBJ2-7	NA	ASSIVGQGSYEQY
NA	TRBV14	TRBJ1-6	NA	ASSQLDSSNSPLH
NA	TRBV5-1	TRBJ2-5	NA	ASSLDLGGAREQY
NA	TRBV14	TRBJ1-1	NA	ASSRLQLPGTEAF
NA	TRBV7-9	TRBJ2-3	NA	ASSPSGSTDTQY
TRBD1	TRBV7-2	TRBJ1-5	once	ASSLANRGGQPQH
NA	TRBV21-1	TRBJ1-6	once	ASSNPDGGYNSPLH
TRBD1	TRBV9	TRBJ1-1	NA	ASSRGTDTEAF
TRBD2	TRBV30	TRBJ2-7	NA	AWATSGSYEQY
TRBD1	TRBV28	TRBJ2-7	NA	ASSYVFEWGGQGSHEQY
NA	TRBV5-1	TRBJ1-4	NA	ASSLAGIHEKLF
TRBD2	TRBV7-2	TRBJ2-1	NA	ASSSLAGVSNEQF
NA	TRBV7-2	TRBJ2-3	NA	AGLGGDTQY
TRBD2	TRBV9	TRBJ2-3	NA	ASSRLAVDTQY
NA	TRBV18	TRBJ1-1	once	ASSPSVNTEAF
NA	TRBV4-3	TRBJ2-7	few	ASSQESGDEQY